Listed below are T cell receptor beta chains from one sample, sequenced in a study of blood T cell repertoires in COVID-19. Generated by immunoSEQ multiplex PCR, the TCRdb table keeps only in-frame clones and is missing some. The sample lists approximately 91,000 clones, 75% to 85% seen once, with approximately 24% in the top ten. Sequenced sample: peripheral blood. These receptors all stem from a man in his 70s with acute or convalescent COVID-19. Each CDR3 is given with its conserved first and last residue. The order of the fields is J gene, D gene, clone size, V gene, CDR3 DNA, CDR3 protein. D genes are given only for firm matches. Expanded clones get a size class; other rows say once, few or many, or leave the size out.

TRBJ2-3 | TRBD1 | NA | TRBV23-1 | TGCGCCAGCAGTCAATCGCAGGGGGCCCACACAGATACGCAGTATTTT | CASSQSQGAHTDTQYF
TRBJ1-6 | NA | NA | TRBV10-3 | TGTGCCATCAGTATCCAGGGCCCGAAAGATAATTCACCCCTCCACTTT | CAISIQGPKDNSPLHF
TRBJ2-1 | TRBD1 | few | TRBV30 | TGTGCCTGGAGTTCACAGGGGCTAGCTGGTGAGCAGTTCTTC | CAWSSQGLAGEQFF
TRBJ2-7 | NA | few | TRBV13 | TGTGCCAGCAGTCGCTCAACTACGGGGCAGTACTTC | CASSRSTTGQYF
TRBJ2-1 | TRBD2 | NA | TRBV3-1/TRBV3-2 | TGTGCCAGCAGCCGACCCCCCGAGCGGGAGCCCTACAATGAGCAGTTCTTC | CASSRPPEREPYNEQFF
TRBJ2-3 | NA | NA | TRBV7-9 | TGTGCCAGCCCAGCCGGGGGATTCGCAGATACGCAGTATTTT | CASPAGGFADTQYF
TRBJ2-2 | TRBD2 | once | TRBV5-1 | TGCGCCAGCAGCGTAGCGGGAGGGGTCACCGGGGAGCTGTTTTTT | CASSVAGGVTGELFF
TRBJ2-7 | NA | few | TRBV20-1 | TGCAGTGCTAGCGTGGAGCAGTACTTC | CSASVEQYF
TRBJ2-7 | TRBD1 | NA | TRBV6-2/TRBV6-3 | TGTGCCAGCAGTGACCCAGGGGGCCGGGAGCAGTACTTC | CASSDPGGREQYF
TRBJ2-7 | NA | NA | TRBV5-4 | TGTGCCAGCAGCTCCGACACCGCCTACGAGCAGTACTTC | CASSSDTAYEQYF
TRBJ2-1 | TRBD2 | few | TRBV2 | TGTGCCAGCAGTCAAGCGGGAGGATCCTACAATGAGCAGTTCTTC | CASSQAGGSYNEQFF
TRBJ1-6 | NA | once | TRBV28 | TGTGCCAGCAGTTTCCAACGGGGATCATATAATTCACCCCTCCACTTT | CASSFQRGSYNSPLHF
TRBJ2-3 | TRBD2 | once | TRBV28 | TGTGCCAGCAAAGTCGGGGGGAGCACAGATACGCAGTATTTT | CASKVGGSTDTQYF
TRBJ2-1 | NA | NA | TRBV7-6 | TGTGCCAGCAGCGTAAGCGGGCTGGGGGGCTACAATGAGCAGTTCTTC | CASSVSGLGGYNEQFF
TRBJ2-7 | NA | NA | TRBV4-2 | TGTGCCAGCAGCCAAGCTGCAGGCAGGGCTTACGAGCAGTACTTC | CASSQAAGRAYEQYF
TRBJ2-5 | TRBD2 | NA | TRBV9 | TGTGCCAGCAGCGTCCTAGCGGGAGGGGGGCGAGAGACCCAGTACTTC | CASSVLAGGGRETQYF
TRBJ2-5 | TRBD2 | NA | TRBV5-1 | TGCGCCAGCAGCTTGGATAGCGGGAATGGGGGGGAGACCCAGTACTTC | CASSLDSGNGGETQYF
TRBJ1-6 | NA | NA | TRBV7-2 | TGTGCCAGCAGCCCCGAGACTAGGTCCTATAATTCACCCCTCCACTTT | CASSPETRSYNSPLHF
TRBJ1-2 | NA | few | TRBV24-1 | TGTGCCACCAGTGCCCGCCCGACAGCTGGCTACACCTTC | CATSARPTAGYTF
TRBJ2-1 | NA | NA | TRBV9 | TGTGCCAGCAGCGGGGAGACAAATGAGCAGTTCTTC | CASSGETNEQFF
TRBJ2-7 | TRBD1 | NA | TRBV29-1 | TGCAGCGTCTCGGACAGGGTAGGCGAGCAGTACTTC | CSVSDRVGEQYF
TRBJ1-4 | NA | NA | TRBV5-5 | TGTGCCAGCAGCCTGTCGGGGATGACGGGAAAACTGTTTTTT | CASSLSGMTGKLFF
TRBJ2-7 | NA | NA | TRBV5-4 | TGTGCCAGCAGCTTGGAGAGGTACGAGCAGTACTTC | CASSLERYEQYF
TRBJ1-2 | NA | NA | TRBV18 | TGTGCCAGCTCACTACTATCCCCCCCTAACTATGGCTACACCTTC | CASSLLSPPNYGYTF
TRBJ1-2 | NA | NA | TRBV28 | TGTGCCAGCACCCTGACGGCGGCTAACTATGGCTACACCTTC | CASTLTAANYGYTF
TRBJ2-5 | NA | few | TRBV19 | TGTGCCAGTAGTATAACTGGAGAGACCCAGTACTTC | CASSITGETQYF
TRBJ2-1 | NA | NA | TRBV18 | TGTGCCAGCTCATCCAGGGGCTCCGATACCTACAATGAGCAGTTCTTC | CASSSRGSDTYNEQFF
TRBJ2-7 | NA | NA | TRBV7-2 | TGTGCCAGCAGCTCTTCCATGACTCACTACGAGCAGTACTTC | CASSSSMTHYEQYF
TRBJ2-7 | TRBD1 | once | TRBV18 | TGTGCCAGCTCACCATCCGGACAGGGTAACGAGCAGTACTTC | CASSPSGQGNEQYF
TRBJ2-7 | NA | few | TRBV21-1 | TGTGCCAGCAGCAAAGGGCAGACTAGCGGGATCAGCTCCTACGAGCAGTACTTC | CASSKGQTSGISSYEQYF
TRBJ2-7 | TRBD1 | NA | TRBV12-3/TRBV12-4 | TGTGCCAGCGGGACAGGATTATACGAGCAGTACTTC | CASGTGLYEQYF
TRBJ2-5 | TRBD1 | NA | TRBV19 | TGTGCCAGTAGTATACAGACAGGGGAAGAGACCCAGTACTTC | CASSIQTGEETQYF
TRBJ2-3 | TRBD2 | NA | TRBV6-4 | TGTGCCAGCAGCCGGGAGGGGGGCACAGATACGCAGTATTTT | CASSREGGTDTQYF
TRBJ2-1 | NA | few | TRBV19 | TGTGCCAGCAAGCCCGCCGGGACAGGACTAGTTATTGAGCAGTTCTTC | CASKPAGTGLVIEQFF
TRBJ2-3 | TRBD2 | NA | TRBV5-1 | TGCGCCAGCAGCTTCTTAGCGGGCAGCACAGATACGCAGTATTTT | CASSFLAGSTDTQYF
TRBJ1-4 | NA | NA | TRBV28 | TGTGCCAGCAAAACCCGGGATGAGCCTAATGAAAAACTGTTTTTT | CASKTRDEPNEKLFF
TRBJ1-4 | NA | NA | TRBV11-2 | TGTGCCAGCAGTTTTACTTACGCAAATGAAAAACTGTTTTTT | CASSFTYANEKLFF
TRBJ1-4 | NA | few | TRBV21-1 | TGTGCCAGCGGCAGGGGGGACCCGACTCTTAATAATGAAAAACTGTTTTTT | CASGRGDPTLNNEKLFF
TRBJ2-3 | TRBD2 | NA | TRBV4-1 | TGCGCCAGCAGCCAAGAATCGCTAGCGGGAGGTAGGGATACGCAGTATTTT | CASSQESLAGGRDTQYF
TRBJ2-2 | NA | NA | TRBV24-1 | TGTGCCACCAGTGATCCTGGTCCGGGTAGCACCGGGGAGCTGTTTTTT | CATSDPGPGSTGELFF
TRBJ2-2 | NA | NA | TRBV7-3 | TGTGCCAGCAGCTTAATCCGGGGTCCCGGGGAGCTGTTTTTT | CASSLIRGPGELFF
TRBJ2-7 | TRBD2 | NA | TRBV6-2/TRBV6-3 | TGTGCCAGCAGCCTGGGACTAGCGGGAGATGCGAGGTACTTC | CASSLGLAGDARYF
TRBJ2-3 | NA | NA | TRBV28 | TGTGCCAGCAGTTCATCGGGTGTGGCCTACACAGATACGCAGTATTTT | CASSSSGVAYTDTQYF
TRBJ1-2 | TRBD1 | NA | TRBV20-1 | TGCAGTGCTAGTACAGGGGGCGCAGGAAACTATGGCTACACCTTC | CSASTGGAGNYGYTF
TRBJ1-5 | NA | NA | TRBV7-2 | TGTGCCAGCAGCGCGCACCGGGACAATCAGCCCCAGCATTTT | CASSAHRDNQPQHF
TRBJ2-7 | TRBD1 | NA | TRBV27 | TGTGCCAGCAGTTCCCAACAGGGGATCTACGAGCAGTACTTC | CASSSQQGIYEQYF
TRBJ2-7 | TRBD1 | NA | TRBV30 | TGTGCCTGGAGTGTACCGTGGGGCAGGGGGCTGAACGAGCAGTACTTC | CAWSVPWGRGLNEQYF
TRBJ2-5 | NA | NA | TRBV25-1 | TGTGCCAGCAGCCAATTAGAGACCCAGTACTTC | CASSQLETQYF
TRBJ2-3 | TRBD2 | NA | TRBV29-1 | TGCAGTGCTGTCGGGACTAGCGGGATTGGGGCAGATACGCAGTATTTT | CSAVGTSGIGADTQYF
TRBJ2-3 | TRBD2 | NA | TRBV6-5 | TGTGCCATCGGGACTAGCTATCGGATACCCCAGTATTTT | CAIGTSYRIPQYF
TRBJ2-5 | NA | NA | TRBV11-2 | TGTGCCAGCAGCTTAGAAGGACTAGGGGGGACCCAGTACTTC | CASSLEGLGGTQYF
TRBJ1-1 | NA | NA | TRBV11-3 | TGTGCCAGCAGCTTTGGGGGGGTGAACACTGAAGCTTTCTTT | CASSFGGVNTEAFF
TRBJ1-1 | TRBD1 | NA | TRBV5-1 | TGCGCCAGCAGCTTGGCCAACAGGGGGCAAACTGAAGCTTTCTTT | CASSLANRGQTEAFF
TRBJ2-7 | NA | NA | TRBV6-5 | TGTGCCAGCAGTTTTGGACACAGCTCCTACGAGCAGTACTTC | CASSFGHSSYEQYF
TRBJ2-1 | TRBD2 | NA | TRBV10-3 | TGTGCCATCAGAGAAGGAGGACTAGCGGGAGCGGGAACCTACAATGAGCAGTTCTTC | CAIREGGLAGAGTYNEQFF
TRBJ1-6 | TRBD1 | few | TRBV7-8 | TGTGCCAGCAGCCCCGGGACAGGAGAGTCACCCCTCCACTTT | CASSPGTGESPLHF
TRBJ2-7 | TRBD2 | NA | TRBV4-1 | TGCGCCAGCAGCCAAGACCTACTTGGACTAGCCCTAAGCTCCTACGAGCAGTACTTC | CASSQDLLGLALSSYEQYF
TRBJ2-7 | TRBD2 | few | TRBV7-7 | TGTGCTAGCAGCTTAGGGTCTAGCGGGTCCTACGAGCAGTACTTC | CASSLGSSGSYEQYF
TRBJ2-2 | NA | NA | TRBV3-1/TRBV3-2 | TGTGCCAGCAGCCTGTCCGGGTACGGGGAGCTGTTTTTT | CASSLSGYGELFF
TRBJ2-7 | NA | NA | TRBV6-6 | TGTGCCAGCAGTACCACAGGGTTGGGTGTCAACTACGAGCAGTACTTC | CASSTTGLGVNYEQYF